The clone carrying this T cell receptor (beta chain) was detected only once. The sample comes from a study of PD-1 blockade in classical Hodgkin lymphoma. All trial patients relapsed after autologous stem cell transplantation. Germline V gives CDR1 MNHEY, CDR2 SVGAGI. With 1 base removed from V and 3 bases from J, the gap between germline ends came to 9 bases. The CDR3 length is 14 residues. The repertoire was sequenced with immunoSEQ multiplex PCR; TCRdb's copy has only in-frame clones and lacks some. The sample shows under 60,000 clones, around 75% of them seen only once. The receptor was isolated from a human donor with classical Hodgkin lymphoma. The rearrangement uses TRBV6-5 and TRBJ2-5, with a tentative D call TRBD2 (5 bases). The source was peripheral blood mononuclear cells (PBMCs), collected before the second cycle of nivolumab. The CDR3 protein is CASSYFLAEETQYF. In DNA, the CDR3 is TGTGCCAGCAGTTACTTCCTAGCAGAAGAGACCCAGTACTTC.